A single sample is the source of the 16 T cell receptor beta chains below, sequenced in a study of T cells in Graves' hyperthyroidism and ophthalmopathy. Amplified TCR beta CDR3 regions came from RNA transcripts. TCR CDR3 underwent first-round RT-PCR with the HTBI primer set. One entry per CDR3 protein results from TCRdb running MiXCR on the multiplex PCR reads. This repertoire shows more than 500,000 distinct CDR3 sequences, roughly 15% found once; its top ten account for over 3.5%. The sequenced sample was blood. The receptors derive from a woman aged 40 to 50 with Graves' ophthalmopathy.

This clonotype was detected many times. The rearrangement uses TRBV20-1 and TRBJ1-6; 10 bases fit TRBD1. The trim removed 3 bases at V and 7 bases at J, leaving 6 bases unmatched. The CDR3 contains 15 residues. Germline CDR1 DFQATT, CDR2 SNEGSKA (reference sequence). This CDR3 is CSARGQGSGNSPLHF. The DNA of the CDR3 is TGCAGTGCTAGGGGACAGGGGAGCGGAAATTCACCCCTCCACTTT.

This clonotype was detected ten times or more. The V call is TRBV20-1, the J call TRBJ1-5, with D possibly being TRBD1 (5 bases). CDR3 length: 15 amino acids. CDR1 is DFQATT and CDR2 is SNEGSKA in the germline V gene (reference sequence). The V gene lost 6 bases and the J gene lost 4 bases, with 19 bases spanning the gap. The CDR3 coding sequence is TGCAGTGCAATAGACAACCTGAAGGGGAATCAGCCCCAGCATTTT. Amino acid sequence: CSAIDNLKGNQPQHF.

This chain links TRBV6-1 with TRBJ2-7; D may be TRBD1 (5 bases). Trimming shortened V by 5 bases and J by 0 bases, and 11 bases separated the two germline ends. CDR1 and CDR2 (germline): MNHNS, SASEGT. There are 14 residues in the CDR3. Written as DNA, the CDR3 is TGTGCCAGCAGTAGCCGACAGAACTCCTACGAGCAGTACTTC. This encodes CASSSRQNSYEQYF.

The chain carries TRBV10-3 and TRBJ1-1, with unresolved D. The V gene's germline CDR1 is ENHRY and CDR2 SYGVKD. The CDR3 length is 14 residues. The V and J ends lost 3 bases and 7 bases respectively, with 15 bases between them. DNA of the CDR3: TGTGCCATCAGTGACTTGGGGAAGTCAGATGAAGCTTTCTTT. This translates into CAISDLGKSDEAFF.

This clonotype was observed many times. The chain couples TRBV11-2 to TRBJ2-5; 10 bases agree with TRBD2. Germline CDR1 SGHAT, CDR2 FQNNGV. This CDR3 region has 16 residues. After removal of 7 bases from V and 5 bases from J, the junction contained 13 bases not matched to a gene. The CDR3 spells CASNNPGTSEVETQYF. CDR3 sequence (DNA): TGTGCCAGCAACAACCCCGGGACTAGCGAAGTGGAGACCCAGTACTTC. The complete variable domain, with remaining parts taken from reference TRBV11-2 and TRBJ2-5, reads EAGVAQSPRYKIIEKRQSVAFWCNPISGHATLYWYQQILGQGPKLLIQFQNNGVVDDSQLPKDRFSAERLKGVDSTLKIQPAKLEDSAVYLCASNNPGTSEVETQYFGPGTRLLVL.

This sequence joins TRBV10-3 and TRBJ2-1, with 9 nucleotides matching TRBD1. The J segment lost 6 bases and the V segment lost 6 bases, leaving 6 bases of the junction unmatched. The CDR3 is 14 amino acids. Per the germline V gene, CDR1 is ENHRY and CDR2 is SYGVKD. The CDR3 loop is CAISPGQGPNEQFF. The DNA for the CDR3 is TGTGCCATCAGCCCGGGACAGGGCCCCAATGAGCAGTTCTTC.

In this sample, this clonotype turned up many times. This chain joins TRBV6-1 and TRBJ1-2; no firm D call. Germline CDR1 MNHNS, CDR2 SASEGT. There are 12 residues in the CDR3. Trimming removed 2 bases from V and 5 bases from J, with 6 bases in between. For the CDR3, the DNA is TGTGCCAGCAGTGAAACCGATTATGGCTACACCTTC. Amino acid sequence: CASSETDYGYTF.

The chain recombines TRBV7-2 with TRBJ1-4; D is perhaps TRBD1 (5 bases). CDR1 and CDR2 from the germline V gene are SGHTA and FQGNSA. V was trimmed by 1 base and J by 5 bases, leaving 8 bases between them. The CDR3 has 14 amino acids. Here the CDR3 reads CASSLGPGNEKLFF. As DNA, the CDR3 is TGTGCCAGCAGCTTAGGGCCAGGGAATGAAAAACTGTTTTTT.

The chain is built from TRBV30 and TRBJ2-7, with unresolved D. V lost 3 bases, J lost 4 bases, and 13 bases lay in between. Germline loops: CDR1 GTSNPN, CDR2 SVGIG (reference sequence). CDR3 size: 13 residues. Here the CDR3 reads CAWRGEQSYEQYF. For the CDR3, the DNA is TGTGCCTGGAGGGGTGAACAAAGTTACGAGCAGTACTTC.

This clonotype was observed at least ten times. The genes are TRBV28 and TRBJ2-2, with D unclear. The CDR3 has 15 amino acids. Trimming shortened V by 6 bases and J by 3 bases, and 14 bases separated the two germline ends. The V gene's germline CDR1 is MDHEN and CDR2 SYDVKM. CDR3 nucleotides: TGTGCCAGCAGCGAGGACCCCACGTACACCGGGGAGCTGTTTTTT. It encodes CASSEDPTYTGELFF.

This clonotype was found a few times. CDR3: CASSQGPGQGFGYTF. CDR3 DNA sequence: TGCGCCAGCAGCCAAGGCCCGGGACAGGGATTTGGCTACACCTTC. This chain joins TRBV4-1 and TRBJ1-2; the match to TRBD1 covers 9 bases. The germline V gene encodes CDR1 MGHRA and CDR2 YSYEKL. This CDR3 is built from 15 residues. J gave up 7 bases and V 1 base, and 7 bases lay outside the gene matches.

About this clonotype itself: A much larger clone lies one base from this, so it may be a read error. The chain joins TRBV2 to TRBJ2-7, with D uncertain. Germline CDR1 reads SNHLY; CDR2 reads FYNNEI. This CDR3 comprises 13 residues. V was shortened by 7 bases and J by 2 bases, with 12 bases between the two germline ends. Here the CDR3 reads CASMKQRTYEQYF. The CDR3 bases are TGTGCCAGCATGAAACAGAGAACCTACGAGCAGTACTTC.

This clonotype was seen at least ten times. CDR3 residues: CASGGGRPETQYF. The CDR3 region has the DNA TGTGCTAGTGGAGGCGGACGGCCAGAGACCCAGTACTTC. The chain is built from TRBV12-5 and TRBJ2-5, with D unresolved. Trimming removed 6 bases at V and 4 bases at J, with 12 bases between. The CDR3 sequence is 13 residues long. The germline CDR1 and CDR2 sequences are LGHNT and FRNRAP.

The chain links TRBV11-2 to TRBJ2-1; D unclear. The CDR3 totals 14 residues. Trimming took off 5 bases at V and 10 bases at J, with 18 bases between the two ends. The germline gives CDR1 SGHAT, CDR2 FQNNGV. CDR3 amino acids: CASSLREDHREQFF. CDR3 DNA sequence: TGTGCCAGCAGCCTCCGTGAAGATCATAGGGAGCAGTTCTTC.

This clonotype showed up just a few times. V and J are TRBV5-5 and TRBJ1-1; tentatively, D is TRBD1 (5 bases). Trimming shortened V by 1 base and J by 4 bases, and 17 bases separated the two germline ends. Germline values: CDR1 SGHKS, CDR2 YYEKEE (reference sequence). This CDR3 region has 16 residues. For the CDR3, the DNA is TGTGCCAGCAGCTTGAGGTTTTGGGTCGGGGGCACTGAAGCTTTCTTT. It codes for CASSLRFWVGGTEAFF.

This clonotype was found many times. This sequence joins TRBV25-1 and TRBJ2-7; TRBD1 is a possible D gene (5 bases). Germline CDR1 reads MGHDK; CDR2 reads SYGVNS. The V gene lost 2 bases and the J gene lost 4 bases, with 9 bases spanning the gap. The CDR3 contains 13 residues. CDR3 DNA: TGTGCCAGCAGTGAAGAGCAGGGTTACGAGCAGTACTTC. It specifies CASSEEQGYEQYF.